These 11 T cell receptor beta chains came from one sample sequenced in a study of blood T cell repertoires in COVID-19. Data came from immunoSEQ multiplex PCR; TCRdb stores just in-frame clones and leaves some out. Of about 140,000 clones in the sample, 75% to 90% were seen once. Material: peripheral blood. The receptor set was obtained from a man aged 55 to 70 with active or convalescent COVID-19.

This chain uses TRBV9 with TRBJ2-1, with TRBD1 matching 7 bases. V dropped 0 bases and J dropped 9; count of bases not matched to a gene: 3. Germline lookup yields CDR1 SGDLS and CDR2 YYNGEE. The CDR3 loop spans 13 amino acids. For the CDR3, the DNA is TGTGCCAGCAGCGTAGAGGGGGCGGGTGAGCAGTTCTTC. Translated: CASSVEGAGEQFF.

The CDR3 loop reads CASSIWAGTHYNEQFF. The CDR3 nucleotides are TGTGCCAGTAGTATATGGGCCGGGACACACTACAATGAGCAGTTCTTC. The chain links TRBV19 to TRBJ2-1, with D possibly being TRBD1 (6 bases). Germline V gives CDR1 LNHDA, CDR2 SQIVND (reference sequence). Trimming stripped 2 bases from V and 3 bases from J, with 14 bases between. This CDR3 has 16 amino acids. Looking up the rest from reference TRBV19 and TRBJ2-1 gives the full variable domain: DGGITQSPKYLFRKEGQNVTLSCEQNLNHDAMYWYRQDPGQGLRLIYYSQIVNDFQKGDIAEGYSVSREKKESFPLTVTSAQKNPTAFYLCASSIWAGTHYNEQFFGPGTRLTVL.

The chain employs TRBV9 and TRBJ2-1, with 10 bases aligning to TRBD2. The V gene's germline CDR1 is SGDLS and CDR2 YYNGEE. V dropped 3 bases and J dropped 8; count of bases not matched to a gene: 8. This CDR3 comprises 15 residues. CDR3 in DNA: TGTGCCAGCAGCGGCAGCGGGAGGGCCACGGATGAGCAGTTCTTC. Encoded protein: CASSGSGRATDEQFF.

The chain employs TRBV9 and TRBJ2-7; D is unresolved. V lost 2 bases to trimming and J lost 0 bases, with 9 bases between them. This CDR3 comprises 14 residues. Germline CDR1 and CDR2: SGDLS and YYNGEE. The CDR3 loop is CASSVEAFSYEQYF. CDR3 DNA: TGTGCCAGCAGCGTTGAAGCGTTCTCCTACGAGCAGTACTTC.

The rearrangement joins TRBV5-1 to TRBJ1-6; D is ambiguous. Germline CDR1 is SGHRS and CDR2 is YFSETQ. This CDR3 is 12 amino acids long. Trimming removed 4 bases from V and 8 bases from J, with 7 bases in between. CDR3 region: CASSPGDSPLHF. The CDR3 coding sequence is TGCGCCAGCAGCCCCGGGGATTCACCCCTCCACTTT. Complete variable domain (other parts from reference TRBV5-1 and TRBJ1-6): KAGVTQTPRYLIKTRGQQVTLSCSPISGHRSVSWYQQTPGQGLQFLFEYFSETQRNKGNFPGRFSGRQFSNSRSEMNVSTLELGDSALYLCASSPGDSPLHFGNGTRLTVT.

For the CDR3, the DNA is TGTGCCAGAAGAACGAGGGGACAGCAGAATGAAAAACTGTTTTTT. This sequence encodes CARRTRGQQNEKLFF. The V and J genes are TRBV5-3 and TRBJ1-4; TRBD1 agrees at 7 bases. TRBV5-3 is filed as an ORF, its function uncertain. The CDR3 has 15 residues. Trimming took 5 bases from V and 5 from J; bases not matched to a gene: 9.

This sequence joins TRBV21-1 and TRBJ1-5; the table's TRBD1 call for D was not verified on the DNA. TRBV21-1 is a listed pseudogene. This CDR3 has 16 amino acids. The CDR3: CASRDPRQGVHQPQHF. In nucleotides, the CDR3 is TGTGCCAGCAGGGACCCTCGACAGGGCGTCCATCAGCCCCAGCATTTT.

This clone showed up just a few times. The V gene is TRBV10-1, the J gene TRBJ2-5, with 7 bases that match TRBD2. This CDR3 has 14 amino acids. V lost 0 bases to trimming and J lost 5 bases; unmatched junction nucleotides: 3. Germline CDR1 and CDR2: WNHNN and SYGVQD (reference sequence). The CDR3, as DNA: TGCGCCAGCAGTGAGTCGGGGGGGTCCGAGACCCAGTACTTC. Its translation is CASSESGGSETQYF.

CDR3 protein: CASSLRDTVSYEQYF. The CDR3, as DNA: TGTGCCAGCAGCCTTCGAGACACAGTGTCCTACGAGCAGTACTTC. The chain links TRBV4-2 to TRBJ2-7; no clear D. Germline loops: CDR1 LGHNA, CDR2 YNFKEQ. The CDR3 runs to 15 residues. V was cut by 4 bases and J by 1 base, with 14 bases left in between.

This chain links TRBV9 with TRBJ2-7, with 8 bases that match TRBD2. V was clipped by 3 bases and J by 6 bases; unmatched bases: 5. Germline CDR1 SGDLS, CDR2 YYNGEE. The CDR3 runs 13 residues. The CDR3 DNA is TGTGCCAGCAGCGCGGGGGGGGCGAGCGAGCAGTACTTC. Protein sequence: CASSAGGASEQYF.

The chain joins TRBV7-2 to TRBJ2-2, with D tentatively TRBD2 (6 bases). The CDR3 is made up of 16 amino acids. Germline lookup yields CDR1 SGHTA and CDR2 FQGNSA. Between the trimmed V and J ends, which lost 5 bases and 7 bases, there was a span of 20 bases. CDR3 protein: CASSPQAGGRNGELFF. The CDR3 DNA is TGTGCCAGCAGCCCACAAGCTGGAGGGAGGAACGGGGAGCTGTTTTTT. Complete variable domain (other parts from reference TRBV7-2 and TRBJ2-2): GAGVSQSPSNKVTEKGKDVELRCDPISGHTALYWYRQSLGQGLEFLIYFQGNSAPDKSGLPSDRFSAERTGGSVSTLTIQRTQQEDSAVYLCASSPQAGGRNGELFFGEGSRLTVL.